A selection of T cell receptor beta chains follows, all from one sample in a study of T cells in Graves' hyperthyroidism and ophthalmopathy. One entry per CDR3 protein, called by TCRdb with MiXCR from the multiplex PCR reads. The data show roughly 170,000 distinct CDR3 sequences, around 15% seen once. Source material: blood. Source of these receptors: a woman aged 45-60 years with Graves' hyperthyroidism. CDR3s include the opening cysteine and the closing phenylalanine or tryptophan. The D gene is left open where the match is weak. The listing skips clone size in some rows; elsewhere it reads once, few, many or a size class.

CSARDLSGTNYGYTF	TGCAGTGCTAGAGATCTGTCGGGGACTAACTATGGCTACACCTTC	TRBV20-1	TRBJ1-2	many	.
CASRTSGVALDTQYF	TGTGCCAGCAGAACTAGCGGGGTAGCTTTAGATACGCAGTATTTT	TRBV12-3/TRBV12-4	TRBJ2-3	many	TRBD2
CASIRESNQPQHF	TGTGCCAGCATTAGAGAAAGCAATCAGCCCCAGCATTTT	TRBV2	TRBJ1-5	many	.
CASSTMTSGDYEQYF	TGTGCCAGTAGTACCATGACTAGCGGAGATTACGAGCAGTACTTC	TRBV19	TRBJ2-7	many	TRBD2
CASSKTWDRTYEQYF	TGTGCCAGCAGTAAGACCTGGGACAGGACCTACGAGCAGTACTTC	TRBV6-1	TRBJ2-7	.	TRBD1
CASSPALRETQYF	TGTGCCAGCAGCCCAGCACTGAGGGAGACCCAGTACTTC	TRBV7-9	TRBJ2-5	many	.
CSARSGQGTGEQYF	TGCAGTGCTAGATCGGGGCAAGGCACAGGCGAGCAGTACTTC	TRBV20-1	TRBJ2-7	many	.
CASSQAGAGGNIQYF	TGCGCCAGCAGCCAAGCGGGGGCCGGAGGAAACATTCAGTACTTC	TRBV4-3	TRBJ2-4	.	.
CASTQGGGTTYEQYF	TGTGCCAGCACCCAAGGAGGAGGCACAACCTACGAGCAGTACTTC	TRBV11-1	TRBJ2-7	.	.
CSVPRQAWDEQFF	TGCAGCGTCCCCCGCCAAGCTTGGGATGAGCAGTTCTTC	TRBV29-1	TRBJ2-1	many	.
CASSVLGAGSGYTF	TGTGCCAGCAGCGTCCTCGGAGCGGGTTCTGGCTACACCTTC	TRBV27	TRBJ1-2	many	.
CASSTGQGWNTEAFF	TGTGCCAGCAGCACCGGACAGGGATGGAACACTGAAGCTTTCTTT	TRBV5-8	TRBJ1-1	.	TRBD1
CSVGNNEQFF	TGCAGCGTCGGAAACAATGAGCAGTTCTTC	TRBV29-1	TRBJ2-1	.	.
CASSGGAKNIQYF	TGCGCCTCTAGCGGGGGGGCCAAAAACATTCAGTACTTC	TRBV7-2	TRBJ2-4	many	TRBD2
CASSGGQGRVETQYF	TGTGCCAGCAGCGGAGGACAGGGAAGAGTGGAGACCCAGTACTTC	TRBV11-2	TRBJ2-5	many	TRBD1
CASSSTTGNNQPQHF	TGTGCCAGCTCATCCACGACAGGAAACAATCAGCCCCAGCATTTT	TRBV18	TRBJ1-5	many	.
CASSAPGQGREKLFF	TGTGCCAGCAGCGCTCCGGGACAGGGGCGGGAAAAACTGTTTTTT	TRBV5-4	TRBJ1-4	.	TRBD1
CAWSLGPDTQYF	TGTGCCTGGAGTCTAGGACCGGATACGCAGTATTTT	TRBV30	TRBJ2-3	.	.
CASRVAVGYGYTF	TGTGCCAGCAGGGTGGCAGTCGGCTATGGCTACACCTTC	TRBV3-1	TRBJ1-2	.	.
CASSFRGGDEKLFF	TGTGCCAGCAGTTTCAGGGGAGGGGACGAAAAACTGTTTTTT	TRBV28	TRBJ1-4	few	.
CSARARDRSNEKLFF	TGCAGTGCTAGAGCAAGGGACAGGAGTAATGAAAAACTGTTTTTT	TRBV20-1	TRBJ1-4	few	TRBD1
CASSQERRGGDEQFF	TGCGCCAGCAGCCAAGAAAGGAGGGGGGGCGATGAGCAGTTCTTC	TRBV4-1	TRBJ2-1	many	.
CASTEQGSSYNEQFF	TGTGCCAGCACCGAACAGGGCAGCTCCTACAATGAGCAGTTCTTC	TRBV11-2	TRBJ2-1	many	.
CASRGRDRGSYNEQFF	TGTGCCAGTAGGGGGCGGGACAGGGGCTCCTACAATGAGCAGTTCTTC	TRBV19	TRBJ2-1	.	TRBD1
CASSQDFEDYGYTF	TGTGCCAGCAGCCAGGACTTTGAGGACTATGGCTACACCTTC	TRBV11-1	TRBJ1-2	many	.
CASSLGLQETQYF	TGTGCCAGCAGCTTGGGCCTACAAGAGACCCAGTACTTC	TRBV7-9	TRBJ2-5	many	.
CASRGGFAGGYGYTF	TGTGCCAGCCGAGGAGGTTTTGCGGGGGGCTATGGCTACACCTTC	TRBV12-3/TRBV12-4	TRBJ1-2	many	.
CASSLEGQGYTEAFF	TGTGCCAGCAGCTTGGAGGGACAGGGATACACTGAAGCTTTCTTT	TRBV5-5	TRBJ1-1	many	TRBD1
CATKRGVVSSGNTIYF	TGTGCCACAAAACGGGGGGTCGTAAGCTCTGGAAACACCATATATTTT	TRBV6-1	TRBJ1-3	many	.
CASSPLDRTNTEAFF	TGTGCCAGCTCACCACTAGACAGGACGAACACTGAAGCTTTCTTT	TRBV18	TRBJ1-1	.	.
CASSPRTNIAYEQYF	TGTGCCAGCAGCCCTCGGACTAATATTGCCTACGAGCAGTACTTC	TRBV3-1	TRBJ2-7	many	.
CASSPNNEKLFF	TGTGCCAGCAGTCCCAATAATGAAAAACTGTTTTTT	TRBV6-1	TRBJ1-4	many	.
CASSLGLGRTNEKLFF	TGTGCCAGCAGCTTGGGATTGGGACGGACTAATGAAAAACTGTTTTTT	TRBV5-4	TRBJ1-4	.	.
CASIGIHYGYTF	TGTGCCAGCATTGGCATACACTATGGCTACACCTTC	TRBV28	TRBJ1-2	few	.
CSSYVTDLYEQYF	TGCAGTTCCTACGTAACAGATCTCTACGAGCAGTACTTC	TRBV20-1	TRBJ2-7	many	.
CASSLLPRETQYF	TGTGCCAGCAGTTTATTACCTCGAGAGACCCAGTACTTC	TRBV27	TRBJ2-5	many	.
CASSLSGGGRSYNEQFF	TGTGCCAGCAGCTTATCCGGGGGGGGGCGGTCCTACAATGAGCAGTTCTTC	TRBV7-2	TRBJ2-1	many	TRBD2
CASSYKGGTEAFF	TGTGCCAGCAGTTATAAGGGGGGCACTGAAGCTTTCTTT	TRBV6-5	TRBJ1-1	many	.
CASSDGAFYEQYF	TGTGCCAGCAGCGACGGGGCTTTCTACGAGCAGTACTTC	TRBV5-8	TRBJ2-7	many	.
CASSYLGARVGTGELFF	TGTGCCAGCAGTTACCTTGGGGCGCGGGTCGGCACCGGGGAGCTGTTTTTT	TRBV6-2/TRBV6-3	TRBJ2-2	many	.
CASKQFEADTQYF	TGTGCCAGTAAACAATTCGAGGCAGATACGCAGTATTTT	TRBV19	TRBJ2-3	few	.
CASSLRQGGSSGANVLTF	TGCGCCAGCAGCTTGCGACAGGGGGGATCCTCTGGGGCCAACGTCCTGACTTTC	TRBV5-1	TRBJ2-6	.	TRBD1
CATSRKQGPETQYF	TGTGCCACCAGCAGAAAGCAGGGGCCGGAGACCCAGTACTTC	TRBV15	TRBJ2-5	many	.